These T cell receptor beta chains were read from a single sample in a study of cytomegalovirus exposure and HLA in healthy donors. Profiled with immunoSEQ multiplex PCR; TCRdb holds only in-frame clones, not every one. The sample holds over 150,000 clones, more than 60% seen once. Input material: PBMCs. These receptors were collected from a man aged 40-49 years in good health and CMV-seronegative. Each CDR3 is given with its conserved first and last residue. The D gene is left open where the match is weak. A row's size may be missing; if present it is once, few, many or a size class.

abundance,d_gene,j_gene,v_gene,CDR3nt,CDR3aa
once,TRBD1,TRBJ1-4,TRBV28,TGTGCCAGCAGGGAGAACAGGGGCCTAGAAAAACTGTTTTTT,CASRENRGLEKLFF
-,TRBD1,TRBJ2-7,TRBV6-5,TGTGCCAGCAGTACCTGGACAGGTAGCTCCTACGAGCAGTACTTC,CASSTWTGSSYEQYF
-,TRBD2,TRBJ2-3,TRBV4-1,TGCGCCAGCAGCCACCCCGTGGGTGCGGGGGTTGCAGATACGCAGTATTTT,CASSHPVGAGVADTQYF
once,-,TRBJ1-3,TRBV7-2,TGTGCCAGCAGCTTGCTAAACAGCTTCTCTGGAAACACCATATATTTT,CASSLLNSFSGNTIYF
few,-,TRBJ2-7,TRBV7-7,TGTGCTAGCAGCTTAATCCTTCAGGGCGAGCAGTACTTC,CASSLILQGEQYF
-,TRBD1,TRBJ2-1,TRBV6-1,TGTGCCAGCGTCACGGGACAGGGGCATGATGAGCAGTTCTTC,CASVTGQGHDEQFF
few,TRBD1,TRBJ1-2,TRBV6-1,TGTGCCAGCAGTGAAGCCTGGACAGGGGGCACCTATGGCTACACCTTC,CASSEAWTGGTYGYTF
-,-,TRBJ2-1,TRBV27,TGTGCCAGCAGCCCGAATCCAGGAAATGAGCAGTTCTTC,CASSPNPGNEQFF
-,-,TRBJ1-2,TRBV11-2,TGTGCCAGCAGTCGCTCCCCAACAGAAAACTATGGCTACACCTTC,CASSRSPTENYGYTF
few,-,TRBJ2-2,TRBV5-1,TGCGCCAGTAGCAGGGCAGGGGAATTAATCGGGGAGCTGTTTTTT,CASSRAGELIGELFF
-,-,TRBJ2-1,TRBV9,TGTGCCAGCAGCGTAGAAGTTAGCGGCTACAATGAGCAGTTCTTC,CASSVEVSGYNEQFF
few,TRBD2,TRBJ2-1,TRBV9,TGTGCCAGCAGCGCGGGACTAGCGGGGGGACAAGGCTACAATGAGCAGTTCTTC,CASSAGLAGGQGYNEQFF
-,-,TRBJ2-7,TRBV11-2,TGTGCCAGCAGCTTGGCAGGGGTGATCCACGAGCAGTACTTC,CASSLAGVIHEQYF
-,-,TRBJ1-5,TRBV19,TGTGCCAGGGACACCCGGTGTTGGGATCAGCCCCAGCATTTT,CARDTRCWDQPQHF
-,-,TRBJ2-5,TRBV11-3,TGTGCCAGCAGCTCACGGAGGGATGAGACCCAGTACTTC,CASSSRRDETQYF
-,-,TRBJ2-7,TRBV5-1,TGCGCCAGCAGCGACAGTGGTCGTTACGAGCAGTACTTC,CASSDSGRYEQYF
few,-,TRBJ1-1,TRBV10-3,TGTGCCATCAGTGAGAACAGGGCTGATGAAGCTTTCTTT,CAISENRADEAFF
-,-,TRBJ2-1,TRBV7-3,TGTGCCAGCAGCATAGACAGTCACAATGAGCAGTTCTTC,CASSIDSHNEQFF
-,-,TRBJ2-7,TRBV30,TGTGCCTGGAGTTACTCGAGCTCCTACGAGCAGTACTTC,CAWSYSSSYEQYF
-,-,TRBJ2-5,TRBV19,TGTGCCAGTAGCTCGGACAGTGGGGAGACCCAGTACTTC,CASSSDSGETQYF
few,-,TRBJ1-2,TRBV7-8,TGTGCCAGCAGCCCCACACCGACAGGCGTAGGCGGCTACACCTTC,CASSPTPTGVGGYTF